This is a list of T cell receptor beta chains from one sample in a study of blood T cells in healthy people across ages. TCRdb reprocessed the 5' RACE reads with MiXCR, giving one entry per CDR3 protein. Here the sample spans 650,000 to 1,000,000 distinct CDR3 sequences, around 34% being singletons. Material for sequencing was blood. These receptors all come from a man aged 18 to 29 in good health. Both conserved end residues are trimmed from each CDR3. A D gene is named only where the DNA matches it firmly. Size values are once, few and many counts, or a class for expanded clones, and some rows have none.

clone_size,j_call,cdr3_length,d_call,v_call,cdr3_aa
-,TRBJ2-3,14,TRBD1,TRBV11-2,ASSARQGPSTDTQY
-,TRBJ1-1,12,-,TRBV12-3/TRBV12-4,ASSVLGGNTEAF
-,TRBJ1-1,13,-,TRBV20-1,SARAPATGSTEAF
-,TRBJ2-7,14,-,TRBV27,ASSLRPEGSGYTQY
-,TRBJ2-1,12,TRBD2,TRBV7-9,ASSGSGDYNEQF
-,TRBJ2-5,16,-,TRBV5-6,ASSLGGSGALFQETQY
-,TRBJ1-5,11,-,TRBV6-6,ASDPGSNQPQH
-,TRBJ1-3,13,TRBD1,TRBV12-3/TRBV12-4,ASSSTTGPKDTIY
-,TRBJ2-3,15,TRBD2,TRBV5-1,ASSLAAELAGTDTQY
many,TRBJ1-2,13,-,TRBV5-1,ASSLALGQGYGYT
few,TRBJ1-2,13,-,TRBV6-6,ASSPFRDANYGYT
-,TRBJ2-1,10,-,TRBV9,ASRGGLGEQF
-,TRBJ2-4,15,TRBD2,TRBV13,ASSPDPPGGLYNEQY
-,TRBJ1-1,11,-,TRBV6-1,ASSDFGNTEAF
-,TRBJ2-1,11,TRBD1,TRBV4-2,ASSHDRQGRQF
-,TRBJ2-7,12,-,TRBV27,ASSLKGFFYEQY